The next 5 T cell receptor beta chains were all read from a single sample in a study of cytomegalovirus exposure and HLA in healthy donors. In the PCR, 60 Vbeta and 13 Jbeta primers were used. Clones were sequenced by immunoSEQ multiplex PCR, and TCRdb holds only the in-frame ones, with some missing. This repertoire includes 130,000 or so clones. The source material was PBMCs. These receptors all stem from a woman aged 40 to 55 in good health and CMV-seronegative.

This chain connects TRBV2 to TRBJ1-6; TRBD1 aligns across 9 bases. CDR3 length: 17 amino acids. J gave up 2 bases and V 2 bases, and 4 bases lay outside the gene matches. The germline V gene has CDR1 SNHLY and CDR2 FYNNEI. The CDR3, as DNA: TGTGCCAGCAGTGAAAGGGGACAGGGACCCTATAATTCACCCCTCCACTTT. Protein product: CASSERGQGPYNSPLHF. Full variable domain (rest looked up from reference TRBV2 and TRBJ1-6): EPEVTQTPSHQVTQMGQEVILRCVPISNHLYFYWYRQILGQKVEFLVSFYNNEISEKSEIFDDQFSVERPDGSNFTLKIRSTKLEDSAMYFCASSERGQGPYNSPLHFGNGTRLTVT.

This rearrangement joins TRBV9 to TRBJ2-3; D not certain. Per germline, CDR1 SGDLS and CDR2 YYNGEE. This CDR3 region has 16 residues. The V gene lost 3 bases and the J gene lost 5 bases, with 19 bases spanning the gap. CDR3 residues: CASSAPAPILGDTQYF. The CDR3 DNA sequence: TGTGCCAGCAGCGCTCCTGCCCCAATCCTAGGAGATACGCAGTATTTT.

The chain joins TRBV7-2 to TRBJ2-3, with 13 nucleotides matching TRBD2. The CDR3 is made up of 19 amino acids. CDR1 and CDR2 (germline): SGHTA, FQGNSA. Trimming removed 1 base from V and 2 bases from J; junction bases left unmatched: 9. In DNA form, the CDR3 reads TGTGCCAGCAGCTTAGTCGGGACTAGCGGGGTAATGAACACAGATACGCAGTATTTT. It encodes CASSLVGTSGVMNTDTQYF.

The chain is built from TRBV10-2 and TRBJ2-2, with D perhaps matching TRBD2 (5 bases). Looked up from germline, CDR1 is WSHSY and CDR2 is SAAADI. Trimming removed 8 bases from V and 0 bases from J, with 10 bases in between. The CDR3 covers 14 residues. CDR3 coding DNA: TGCGCCAGCGGGCGGGTCGCGAACACCGGGGAGCTGTTTTTT. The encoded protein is CASGRVANTGELFF.

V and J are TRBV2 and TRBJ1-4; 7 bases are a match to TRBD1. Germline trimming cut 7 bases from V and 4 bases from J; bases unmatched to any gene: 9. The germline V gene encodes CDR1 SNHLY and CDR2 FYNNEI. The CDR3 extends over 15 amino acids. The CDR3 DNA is TGTGCCAGCATTCGAGACAGGGCTTATAATGAAAAACTGTTTTTT. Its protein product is CASIRDRAYNEKLFF.